This T cell receptor beta chain was sequenced during a study of CD4 T cells in relation to SARS-CoV-2 and coronaviruses. CD4+ T cells from unexposed donors were obtained before the COVID-19 pandemic (2011-2018). This CDR3 is 14 amino acids long. Germline loops: CDR1 MGHRA, CDR2 YSYEKL. V was clipped by 1 base and J by 3 bases, with 10 bases between them. Profiling relied on immunoSEQ multiplex PCR, and the TCRdb table lists in-frame clones only, not all of them. Of some 64,000 clones listed, approximately 94% are singletons. The chain has TRBV4-1 and TRBJ2-7; no definite D call. This TCR was recovered from a human donor in good health. Sequenced: naive CD4+ T cells from PBMCs. The sample's subset: naive CD4+ T cells isolated by negative enrichment. CDR3: CASSQGRVGYEQYF. In nucleotides, the CDR3 is TGCGCCAGCAGCCAAGGTCGGGTCGGCTACGAGCAGTACTTC.